The present TCR beta chain was sequenced within a study of blood T cell repertoires in COVID-19. Study information: Samples representing acute and convalescent COVID-19 were sourced from the United States, Italy and Spain. T cells, B-cell-depleted T cells, or PBMCs supplied cDNA or gDNA.

The germline gives CDR1 SGHNT, CDR2 YYREEE (reference sequence). With 0 bases removed from V and 0 bases from J, the gap between germline ends came to 8 bases. The CDR3 covers 15 residues. In the original workflow: The authors estimated nucleated cell counts from reference gene primer amplification. Profiled with immunoSEQ multiplex PCR; TCRdb holds only in-frame clones, not every one. D and trimming come from the DNA, and the V and J calls and clone size come from that table. The sample lists hundreds of thousands of clones, under 95% occurring once. Sequencing was done on a sample of peripheral blood. The rearrangement joins TRBV5-4 to TRBJ2-3; D gene uncertain. The receptor's source is a woman between 18 and 29 years old who had recovered from COVID-19. CDR3 region: CASSLGRSSTDTQYF. CDR3 bases: TGTGCCAGCAGCTTGGGTCGGTCTAGCACAGATACGCAGTATTTT.